The 20 T cell receptor beta chains reported below all come from one sample, sequenced in a study of blood T cells in healthy people across ages (dated by TCRdb to the mid-2010s). The library was produced with 5' RACE. The sequencer was an Illumina HiSeq 2500. The second PCR ran for roughly 6 to 11 cycles and used a J-beta primer mix along with a sample-barcoded 5' primer. TCRdb redid the processing of the public reads, applying fastp at Q25 and MiXCR, and retained in-frame beta chains. CDR3 protein duplicates are merged, each entry listing the most common genes and DNA. In this sample the table shows hundreds of thousands of distinct CDR3 sequences, about 30% of which occur a single time. In total, the top ten clones hold 17% of the sample. The source material was blood. The origin of the receptors is a woman aged 80 or older in good health.

This clonotype showed up many times. The chain couples TRBV5-1 to TRBJ2-3; tentatively, D is TRBD1 (6 bases). CDR1 is SGHRS, CDR2 YFSETQ, per germline. This CDR3 spans 17 amino acids. V was clipped by 5 bases and J by 1 base, with 20 bases between them. The CDR3 spells CASSQTPDRAGTDTQYF. Here the CDR3 DNA reads TGCGCCAGCAGTCAAACCCCGGACAGAGCGGGCACAGATACGCAGTATTTT.

The genes are TRBV11-2 and TRBJ2-7; no clear D gene. The CDR3 contains 15 residues. CDR1 and CDR2 from the germline V gene are SGHAT and FQNNGV. Trimming removed 5 bases at V and 0 bases at J, with 14 bases between. The CDR3 sequence: CASSPNIDFSYEQYF. The DNA for the CDR3 is TGTGCCAGCAGCCCCAATATCGACTTCTCCTACGAGCAGTACTTC.

Note on this clonotype: This may arise from a read error, as a much more abundant clone is one base away. The chain couples TRBV25-1 to TRBJ2-1; possibly TRBD2 for D (6 bases). Germline CDR1 MGHDK, CDR2 SYGVNS. The CDR3 runs to 14 residues. The CDR3, as DNA: TGTGCCCGCAGGCCGGGACTGGCCTACAATGAGCAGTTCTTC. Its translation is CARRPGLAYNEQFF.

The chain couples TRBV7-2 to TRBJ2-3, with 7 bases lining up with TRBD1. Germline CDR1 reads SGHTA; CDR2 reads FQGNSA. The CDR3 has 16 amino acids. V lost 6 bases and J lost 4; bases outside the gene matches: 13. CDR3 amino acids: CASSTSITTGADTQYF. DNA of the CDR3: TGTGCCAGCAGTACGTCCATTACTACAGGGGCAGATACGCAGTATTTT.

V usage is TRBV7-2 and J usage is TRBJ2-1, with 9 bases lining up with TRBD2. CDR1 and CDR2 from the germline V gene are SGHTA and FQGNSA. CDR3 size: 16 residues. V dropped 4 bases and J dropped 7; count of bases not matched to a gene: 11. The CDR3 sequence is CASSYQAGGPRNEQFF. The CDR3 bases are TGTGCCAGCAGCTATCAGGCGGGAGGGCCGAGGAATGAGCAGTTCTTC.

The chain couples TRBV19 to TRBJ1-2; no reliable D call. The V gene lost 10 bases and the J gene lost 2 bases, with 17 bases spanning the gap. Germline-derived CDR1 and CDR2 are LNHDA and SQIVND (reference sequence). CDR3 length: 14 amino acids. The CDR3 spells CATSTSQSNYGYTF. The DNA of the CDR3 is TGTGCCACGTCAACTTCACAGAGCAACTATGGCTACACCTTC.

The chain recombines TRBV6-2 or TRBV6-3 with TRBJ2-2; D unclear. The germline V gene encodes CDR1 MNHEY and CDR2 SVGEGT. The CDR3 extends over 14 amino acids. Deletions cut 6 bases from V and 7 bases from J, with 15 bases between. The CDR3 nucleotides are TGTGCCAGCAGGTACAGTGGGCAGGTCGGGGAGCTGTTTTTT. This encodes CASRYSGQVGELFF.

This clonotype was seen only once. A single base separates this from a much larger clone, so it may be a read error. The J gene is TRBJ1-4, the V gene TRBV12-3 or TRBV12-4, with a weak D call TRBD1 (5 bases). V lost 4 bases to trimming and J lost 1 base, with 7 bases between them. CDR3 length: 14 residues. This chain's CDR3 is CASSSTETNEKLFF. In DNA form, the CDR3 reads TGTGCCAGCAGTTCGACAGAAACTAATGAAAAACTGTTTTTT.

This clonotype was recorded many times. The V gene is TRBV10-3, the J gene TRBJ1-2, with 9 bases matching TRBD1. The trim removed 7 bases at V and 3 bases at J, leaving 9 bases unmatched. The V gene's germline CDR1 is ENHRY and CDR2 SYGVKD. The CDR3 runs to 15 residues. The CDR3: CAINTDRGSYYGYTF. CDR3 nucleotides: TGTGCCATCAATACGGACAGGGGCTCCTACTATGGCTACACCTTC.

In the case of this clonotype: This may come from a read error, since a much larger clone is one base off. The chain carries TRBV10-2 and TRBJ2-3; a possible D gene is TRBD2 (6 bases). Deletions cut 6 bases from V and 5 bases from J, with 12 bases between. The CDR3 consists of 13 residues. Germline-derived CDR1 and CDR2 are WSHSY and SAAADI. The CDR3 DNA follows: TGCGCCAGCAGGCGGAGGGGAGAAGATACGCAGTATTTT. Translated, it gives CASRRRGEDTQYF.

To note about this clonotype: At one end the junction does not follow the germline gene, possibly because of a read error. This chain uses TRBV4-3 with TRBJ1-2, with D maybe TRBD1 (5 bases). CDR1 and CDR2 from the germline V gene are LGHNA and YSLEER. The CDR3 is 17 residues long. The CDR3 DNA is TGCGCCAGCAGCCAAGGAAATTTCGGGGGACGGAACTATGACTACACCTTC. It yields the protein CASSQGNFGGRNYDYTF.

The rearrangement uses TRBV6-2 or TRBV6-3 and TRBJ1-5, with TRBD1 matching over 7 bases. The germline gives CDR1 MNHEY, CDR2 SVGEGT. Unmatched junction bases numbered 9, after V lost 4 bases and J lost 0 bases. CDR3 size: 17 residues. DNA of the CDR3: TGTGCCAGCAGTTCGACAGGGCTCGTATATAGCAATCAGCCCCAGCATTTT. Translated, it gives CASSSTGLVYSNQPQHF.

The chain carries TRBV7-9 and TRBJ1-2; unclear D gene. CDR1 and CDR2 (germline): SEHNR, FQNEAQ (reference sequence). With 2 bases removed from V and 4 bases from J, the gap between germline ends came to 14 bases. CDR3 length: 15 residues. This CDR3 reads CASSLLSPQLYGYTF. CDR3 DNA: TGTGCCAGCAGCTTATTATCCCCCCAGCTCTATGGCTACACCTTC.

A remark on this clonotype: Being one base from a much bigger clone, this may be a read error. A read error is likely, as this CDR3 ends without the conserved phenylalanine or tryptophan. The gene calls are TRBV12-3 or TRBV12-4 and TRBJ1-6; TRBD1 agrees at 8 bases. The CDR3 covers 13 residues. V lost 5 bases to trimming and J lost 10 bases; unmatched junction nucleotides: 4. The CDR3, as DNA: TGTGCCAGCAGTCCAGGGGGCGCGTCACCCCTCCACTTG. Its protein product is CASSPGGASPLHL.

V usage is TRBV21-1 and J usage is TRBJ2-1; TRBD2 is the table's D call and was not checked against the DNA. The closer fit of TRBJ2-7 to the DNA end suggests the J call may be wrong. TRBV21-1 is shown as a pseudogene. The CDR3 runs to 19 residues. For the CDR3, the DNA is TGTGCCAGCAGCAAATGGGCTAGCTTAAGGGGGAGCTCCTACAATGAGCAGTACTTC. Its protein is CASSKWASLRGSSYNEQYF.

Worth noting for this clonotype: This clone may be a read error of a much larger clone one base away. The chain joins TRBV7-2 to TRBJ2-1; tentative D call: TRBD1 (6 bases). This CDR3 is built from 16 residues. Trimming stripped 1 base from V and 10 bases from J, with 20 bases between. From germline, CDR1 is SGHTA and CDR2 FQGNSA. Here the CDR3 DNA reads TGTGCCAGCAGCTTAGTGCAGGGGATGGGAGCCTACGAGCAGTTCTTC. This encodes CASSLVQGMGAYEQFF.

Concerning this clonotype: Its ends do not fully match the called genes, so a read error is possible. V usage is TRBV4-2 and J usage is TRBJ2-3, with a possible D match to TRBD1 (7 bases). The CDR3 runs 16 residues. Per the germline V gene, CDR1 is LGHNA and CDR2 is YNFKEQ. The CDR3 DNA is TGTGCCAGCAGCCAAGCTCAGGGGGGCCGCACAGATTCGCAGTATTTT. Translating it yields CASSQAQGGRTDSQYF.

This clonotype was found many times. The chain is built from TRBV28 and TRBJ2-5, with D perhaps TRBD1 or TRBD2 (5 bases each). With 2 bases removed from V and 4 bases from J, the gap between germline ends came to 20 bases. The germline V gene has CDR1 MDHEN and CDR2 SYDVKM. The CDR3 contains 17 residues. The CDR3, as DNA: TGTGCCAGCAGTTTAAGCCCGGGCAGGGACGGTGGAGAGACCCAGTACTTC. Translating gives CASSLSPGRDGGETQYF.

This clonotype was found many times. This chain connects TRBV5-1 to TRBJ1-1, with a weak D call TRBD1 (6 bases). From germline, CDR1 is SGHRS and CDR2 YFSETQ. The CDR3 length is 16 residues. V lost 4 bases and J lost 3, with 19 bases in between. This CDR3 is CASSPHQQGRDTEAFF. DNA of the CDR3: TGCGCCAGCAGCCCCCACCAACAGGGAAGGGACACTGAAGCTTTCTTT.

The chain joins TRBV6-5 to TRBJ2-1; D perhaps matches TRBD2 (6 bases). The V end lost 6 bases, the J end lost 9 bases, and 12 bases lay between the germline ends. Looked up from germline, CDR1 is MNHEY and CDR2 is SVGAGI. This CDR3 has 12 amino acids. This CDR3 is CASRRLESEQFF. In DNA form, the CDR3 reads TGTGCCAGCAGGCGACTAGAGTCTGAGCAGTTCTTC.